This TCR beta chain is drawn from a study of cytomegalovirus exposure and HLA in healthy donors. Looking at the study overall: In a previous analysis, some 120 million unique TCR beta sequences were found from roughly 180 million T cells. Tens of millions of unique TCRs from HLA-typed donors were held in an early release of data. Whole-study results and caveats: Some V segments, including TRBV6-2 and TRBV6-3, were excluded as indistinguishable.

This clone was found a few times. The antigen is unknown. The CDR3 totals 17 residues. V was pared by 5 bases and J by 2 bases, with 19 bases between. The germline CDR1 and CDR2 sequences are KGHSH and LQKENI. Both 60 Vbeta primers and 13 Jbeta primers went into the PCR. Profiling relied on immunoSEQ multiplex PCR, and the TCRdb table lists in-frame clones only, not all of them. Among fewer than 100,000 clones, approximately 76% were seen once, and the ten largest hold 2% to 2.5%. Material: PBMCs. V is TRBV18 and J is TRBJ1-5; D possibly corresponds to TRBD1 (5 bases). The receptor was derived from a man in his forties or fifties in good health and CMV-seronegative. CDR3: CASSSGNPNLRNQPQHF. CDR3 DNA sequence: TGTGCCAGCTCATCAGGGAACCCAAACCTCCGCAATCAGCCCCAGCATTTT.